The 2 T cell receptor beta chains presented below share a single source sample, sequenced in a study of technical replicates of blood from a handful of donors. TCRdb keeps only in-frame clones here, not all; method: immunoSEQ multiplex PCR. The sample consists of about 93,000 clones, 95% of them appearing once. What was sequenced was T cells isolated from PBMCs. Receptors originate from a human donor in good health.

The V and J genes are TRBV2 and TRBJ1-1, with D possibly being TRBD1 (6 bases). V was shortened by 3 bases and J by 7 bases, with 15 bases between the two germline ends. The germline V gene encodes CDR1 SNHLY and CDR2 FYNNEI. The CDR3 is 14 amino acids. As DNA, the CDR3 is TGTGCCAGCAGTGAGGTTTCAGGGGTAGGTGAAGCTTTCTTT. It is translated as CASSEVSGVGEAFF.

The J gene is TRBJ1-5, the V gene TRBV28; TRBD1 matches at 8 bases. In germline, CDR1 is MDHEN, CDR2 SYDVKM. The CDR3 is 16 residues long. J lost 2 bases, V lost 2 bases, and 5 bases had no gene match. The CDR3 region is CASSLNPGQGNQPQHF. CDR3 DNA sequence: TGTGCCAGCAGTTTAAACCCGGGACAGGGCAATCAGCCCCAGCATTTT.